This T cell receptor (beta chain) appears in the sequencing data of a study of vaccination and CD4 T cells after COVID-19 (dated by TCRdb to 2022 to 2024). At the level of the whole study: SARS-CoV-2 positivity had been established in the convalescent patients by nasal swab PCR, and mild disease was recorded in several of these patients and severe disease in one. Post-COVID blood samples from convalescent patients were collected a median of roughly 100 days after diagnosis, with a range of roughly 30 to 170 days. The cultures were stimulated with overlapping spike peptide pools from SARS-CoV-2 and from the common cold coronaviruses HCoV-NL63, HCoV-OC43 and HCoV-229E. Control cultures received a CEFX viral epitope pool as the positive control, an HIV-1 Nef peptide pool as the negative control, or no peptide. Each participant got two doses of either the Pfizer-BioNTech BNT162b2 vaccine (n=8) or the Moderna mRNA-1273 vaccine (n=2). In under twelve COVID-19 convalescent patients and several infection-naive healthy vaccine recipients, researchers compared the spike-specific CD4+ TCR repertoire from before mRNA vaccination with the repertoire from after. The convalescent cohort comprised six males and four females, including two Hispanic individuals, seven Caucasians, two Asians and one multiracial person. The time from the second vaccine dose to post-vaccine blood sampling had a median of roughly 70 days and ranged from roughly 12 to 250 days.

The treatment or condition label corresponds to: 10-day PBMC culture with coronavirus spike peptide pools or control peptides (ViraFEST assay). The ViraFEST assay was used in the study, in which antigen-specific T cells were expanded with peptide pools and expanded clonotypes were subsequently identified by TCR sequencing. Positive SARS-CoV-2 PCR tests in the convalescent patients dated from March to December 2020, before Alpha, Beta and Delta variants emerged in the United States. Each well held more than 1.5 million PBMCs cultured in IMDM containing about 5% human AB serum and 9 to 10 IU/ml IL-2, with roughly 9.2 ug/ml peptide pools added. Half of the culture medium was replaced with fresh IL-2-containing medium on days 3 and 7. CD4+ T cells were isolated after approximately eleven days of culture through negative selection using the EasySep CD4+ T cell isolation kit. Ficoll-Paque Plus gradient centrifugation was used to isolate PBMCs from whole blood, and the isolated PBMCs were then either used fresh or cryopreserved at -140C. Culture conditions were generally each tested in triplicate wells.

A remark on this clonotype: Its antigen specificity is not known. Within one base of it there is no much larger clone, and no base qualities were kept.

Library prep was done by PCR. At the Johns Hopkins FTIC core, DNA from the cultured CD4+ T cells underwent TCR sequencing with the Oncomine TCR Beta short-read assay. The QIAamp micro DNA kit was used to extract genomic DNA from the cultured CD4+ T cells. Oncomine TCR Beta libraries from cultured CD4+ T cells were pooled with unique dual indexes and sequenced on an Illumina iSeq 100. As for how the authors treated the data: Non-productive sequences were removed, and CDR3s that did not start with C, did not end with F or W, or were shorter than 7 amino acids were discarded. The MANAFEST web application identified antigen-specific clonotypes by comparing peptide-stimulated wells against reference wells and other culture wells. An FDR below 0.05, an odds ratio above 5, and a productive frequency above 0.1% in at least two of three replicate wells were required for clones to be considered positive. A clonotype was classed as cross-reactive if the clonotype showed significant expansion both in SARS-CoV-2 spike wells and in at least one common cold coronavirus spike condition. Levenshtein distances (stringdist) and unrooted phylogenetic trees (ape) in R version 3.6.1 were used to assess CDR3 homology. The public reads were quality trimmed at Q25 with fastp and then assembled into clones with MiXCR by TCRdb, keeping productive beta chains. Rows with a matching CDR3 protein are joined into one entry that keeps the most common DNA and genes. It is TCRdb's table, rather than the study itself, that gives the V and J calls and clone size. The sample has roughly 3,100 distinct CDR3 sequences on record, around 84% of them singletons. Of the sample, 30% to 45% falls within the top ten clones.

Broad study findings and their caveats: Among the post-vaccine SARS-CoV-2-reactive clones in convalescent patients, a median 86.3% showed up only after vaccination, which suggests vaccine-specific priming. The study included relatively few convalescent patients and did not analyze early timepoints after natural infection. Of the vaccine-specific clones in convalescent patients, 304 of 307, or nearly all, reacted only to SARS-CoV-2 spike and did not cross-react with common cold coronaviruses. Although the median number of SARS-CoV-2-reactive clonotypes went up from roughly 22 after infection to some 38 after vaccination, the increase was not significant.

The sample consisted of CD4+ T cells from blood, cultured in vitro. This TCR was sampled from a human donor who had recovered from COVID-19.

The CDR3: CAISEARDTNTEAFF. The nucleotides are TGTGCCATCAGTGAGGCACGGGACACCAACACTGAAGCTTTCTTT. The chain uses TRBV10-3 and TRBJ1-1, with a weak D call of TRBD1 (6 bases match). V was cut back by 2 bases and J by 2 bases, leaving a gap of 12 bases between them. Including the terminal cysteine and phenylalanine, the CDR3 comprises 15 residues. Only CDR3 DNA is held: 45 bases, read in frame from base 1. Reading the germline V gene gives CDR1 ENHRY and CDR2 SYGVKD.